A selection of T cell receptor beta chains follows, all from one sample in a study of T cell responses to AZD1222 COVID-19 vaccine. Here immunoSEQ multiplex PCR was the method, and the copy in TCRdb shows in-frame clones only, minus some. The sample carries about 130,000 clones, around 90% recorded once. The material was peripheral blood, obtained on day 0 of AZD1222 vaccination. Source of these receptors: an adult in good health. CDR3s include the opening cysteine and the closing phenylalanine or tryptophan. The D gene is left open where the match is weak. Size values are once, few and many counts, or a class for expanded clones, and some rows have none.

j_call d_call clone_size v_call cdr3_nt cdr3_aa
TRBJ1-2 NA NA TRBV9 TGTGCCAGCAGCCCGATTGGACCCTTAAACTATGGCTACACCTTC CASSPIGPLNYGYTF
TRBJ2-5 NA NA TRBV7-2 TGTGCCAGCAGCCCCCGGCGGTCGGAGGAGACCCAGTACTTC CASSPRRSEETQYF
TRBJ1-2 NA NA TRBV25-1 TGTGCCAGCAGTGGACCGGGAAGAGTTTATGGCTACACCTTC CASSGPGRVYGYTF
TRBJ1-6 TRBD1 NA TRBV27 TGTGCCAGCAGTTGGACAGGGAATGGATCACCCCTCCACTTT CASSWTGNGSPLHF
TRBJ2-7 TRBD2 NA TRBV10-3 TGTGCCATCACCGAGGGCGGGGGCTCCTACGAGCAGTACTTC CAITEGGGSYEQYF
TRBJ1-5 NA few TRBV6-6 TGTGCCAGCAGCCCCGGACGGCATAGCAATCAGCCCCAGCATTTT CASSPGRHSNQPQHF
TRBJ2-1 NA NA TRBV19 TGTGCCAGTAGTCGTGGGGGAGGCTCCTACAATGAGCAGTTCTTC CASSRGGGSYNEQFF
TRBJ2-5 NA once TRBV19 TGTGCCAGTAGTATCTCCAGGGAAGAGACCCAGTACTTC CASSISREETQYF
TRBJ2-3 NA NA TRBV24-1 TGTGCCGCTTCGTCCGGCTACACAGATACGCAGTATTTT CAASSGYTDTQYF
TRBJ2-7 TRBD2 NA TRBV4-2 TGTGCCAGCAGCCCACCGGGACTATCGTCTTACGAGCAGTACTTC CASSPPGLSSYEQYF
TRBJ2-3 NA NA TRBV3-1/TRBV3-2 TGTGCCAGCAGCCACGAGGCGGGGTCAGATACGCAGTATTTT CASSHEAGSDTQYF
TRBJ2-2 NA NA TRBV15 TGTGCCACCAGTAGTAGCAGGGGTGCCGGGGAGCTGTTTTTT CATSSSRGAGELFF
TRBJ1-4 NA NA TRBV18 TGTGCCAGCTCACCAAGCCGGAATGAAAAACTGTTTTTT CASSPSRNEKLFF
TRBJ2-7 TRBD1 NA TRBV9 TGTGCCAGCAGCGTAGTTGACAGGGCTTTTGGCGAGCAGTACTTC CASSVVDRAFGEQYF
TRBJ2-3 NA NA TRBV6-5 TGTGCCAGCAGCCTCATGAGCAGGGCAGATACGCAGTATTTT CASSLMSRADTQYF
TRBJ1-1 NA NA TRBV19 TGTGCCAGTAGCTCTTTTGTCCCGAGAGTCACTGAAGCTTTCTTT CASSSFVPRVTEAFF
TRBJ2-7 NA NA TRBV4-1 TGCGCCAGCAGCCAAGTGAAAGGGAGCCCCTACGAGCAGTACTTC CASSQVKGSPYEQYF
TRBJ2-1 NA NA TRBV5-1 TGCGCCAGCAGCTTGAGCATAAAAAATCAAAAAAGGATCGGGTCCTACAATGAGCAGTTCTTC CASSLSIKNQKRIGSYNEQFF
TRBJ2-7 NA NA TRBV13 TGTGCCAGCAGGCAAAACATCGACGTGGAGGGCGAGCAGTACTTC CASRQNIDVEGEQYF
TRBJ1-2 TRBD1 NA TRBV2 TGTGCCAGCAGTAAGGGACAGGGCCATGGCTACACCTTC CASSKGQGHGYTF
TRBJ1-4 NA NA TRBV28 TGTGCCAGCAAGCCCGGAGCTAATGAAAAACTGTTTTTT CASKPGANEKLFF
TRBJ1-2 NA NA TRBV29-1 TGCAGCGTTGAAGACGGACGGGCTTACACCTTC CSVEDGRAYTF
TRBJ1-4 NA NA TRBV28 TGTGCCAGCCAAATGGGGCAGGCGACTAATGAAAAACTGTTTTTT CASQMGQATNEKLFF
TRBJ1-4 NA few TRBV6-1 TGTGCCAGCAGTGAGTGGACAGCCTCAACTAATGAAAAACTGTTTTTT CASSEWTASTNEKLFF
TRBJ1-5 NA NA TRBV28 TGTGCCAGCAGGGACTGGCAGGGGACATATAGCAATCAGCCCCAGCATTTT CASRDWQGTYSNQPQHF
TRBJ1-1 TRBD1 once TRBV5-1 TGCGCCAGCAGCTTGGGGGACAGCCCTGGTACTTTCTTT CASSLGDSPGTFF
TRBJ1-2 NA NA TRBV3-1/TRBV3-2 TGTGCCAGCAGCCAAGAGCTTGGCAGGACCATTTCGGGCTACACCTTC CASSQELGRTISGYTF
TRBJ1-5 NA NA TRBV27 TGTGCCAGCAGTTGGGGGGGTAGCAATCAGCCCCAGCATTTT CASSWGGSNQPQHF
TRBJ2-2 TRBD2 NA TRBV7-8 TGTGCCAGCAGCTTAGCCAGACTCGGGTTCTTAGCGGGGGAGAGTACCGGGGAGCTGTTTTTT CASSLARLGFLAGESTGELFF
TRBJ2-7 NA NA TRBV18 TGTGCCAGCTCACTTGGGGCTACCTACGAGCAGTACTTC CASSLGATYEQYF
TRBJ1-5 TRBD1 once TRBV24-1 TGTGCCACCAGTGACGGCGGGACAGGGGGAAATCAGCCCCAGCATTTT CATSDGGTGGNQPQHF
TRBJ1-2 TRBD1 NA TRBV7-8 TGTGCCAGCAGCCCAAGAACAGGGGAAGAGGGTGGCTACACCTTC CASSPRTGEEGGYTF
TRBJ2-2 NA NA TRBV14 TGTGCCAGCAGCCAGGGTGGATTAAGGGTTAACACCGGGGAGCTGTTTTTT CASSQGGLRVNTGELFF
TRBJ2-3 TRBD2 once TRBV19 TGTGCCAGCGCCCTGACTAGCGGGGGGGCAGATACGCAGTATTTT CASALTSGGADTQYF
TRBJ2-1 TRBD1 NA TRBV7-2 TGTGCCAGCAGATCAGGGGGAAGGGTCAATGAGCAGTTCTTC CASRSGGRVNEQFF
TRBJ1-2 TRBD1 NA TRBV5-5 TGTGCCAGCAGCTCGCAGACAGGGGGAAACTATGGCTACACCTTC CASSSQTGGNYGYTF